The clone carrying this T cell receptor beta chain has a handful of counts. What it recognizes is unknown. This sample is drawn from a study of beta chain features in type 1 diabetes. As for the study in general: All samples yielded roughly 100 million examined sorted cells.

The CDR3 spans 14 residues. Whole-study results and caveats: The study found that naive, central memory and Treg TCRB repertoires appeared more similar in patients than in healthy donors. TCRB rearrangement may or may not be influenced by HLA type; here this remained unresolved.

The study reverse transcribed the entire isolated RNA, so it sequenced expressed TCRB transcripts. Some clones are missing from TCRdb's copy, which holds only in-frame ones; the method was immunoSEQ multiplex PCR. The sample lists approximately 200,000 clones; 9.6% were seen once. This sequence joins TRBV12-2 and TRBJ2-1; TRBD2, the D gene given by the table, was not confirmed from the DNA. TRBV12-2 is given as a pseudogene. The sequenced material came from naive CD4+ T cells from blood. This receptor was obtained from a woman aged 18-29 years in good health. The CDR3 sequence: CASRRTTTYNEQFF. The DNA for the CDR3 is TGTGCAAGTCGAAGGACTACCACCTACAATGAGCAGTTCTTC.